This is a list of T cell receptor beta chains from one sample in a study of blood T cell repertoires in COVID-19. Profiling relied on immunoSEQ multiplex PCR, and the TCRdb table lists in-frame clones only, not all of them. Seen here are roughly 40,000 clones, roughly three quarters observed once, and the top ten hold 19%. Sequenced input: peripheral blood. These receptors all come from a man between 65 and 79 years old with acute or convalescent COVID-19. The CDR3 runs from the conserved cysteine through the conserved F or W. The order of the fields is V gene, CDR3 length, J gene, D gene, clone size, CDR3 protein, CDR3 DNA. A D gene is named only where the DNA matches it firmly. The size entry is marked missing in some rows and otherwise reads once, few, many or a size class.

v_call: TRBV2; cdr3_length: 15; j_call: TRBJ2-7; d_call: TRBD1; clone_size: NA; cdr3_aa: CASSEGQNRDYEQYF; cdr3_nt: TGTGCCAGCAGTGAGGGACAGAACAGGGACTACGAGCAGTACTTC
v_call: TRBV29-1; cdr3_length: 15; j_call: TRBJ2-5; d_call: NA; clone_size: NA; cdr3_aa: CSVSRRGTRQETQYF; cdr3_nt: TGCAGCGTGTCTCGTAGGGGGACAAGACAAGAGACCCAGTACTTC
v_call: TRBV27; cdr3_length: 14; j_call: TRBJ1-4; d_call: TRBD1; clone_size: NA; cdr3_aa: CASSFRPGGEKLFF; cdr3_nt: TGTGCCAGCAGTTTTCGGCCAGGGGGGGAAAAACTGTTTTTT
v_call: TRBV3-1/TRBV3-2; cdr3_length: 15; j_call: TRBJ1-4; d_call: NA; clone_size: NA; cdr3_aa: CASSHLGQGSEKLFF; cdr3_nt: TGTGCCAGCAGCCACTTGGGACAAGGAAGTGAAAAACTGTTTTTT
v_call: TRBV9; cdr3_length: 13; j_call: TRBJ1-2; d_call: NA; clone_size: NA; cdr3_aa: CASSVAGNYGYTF; cdr3_nt: TGTGCCAGCAGCGTAGCCGGTAACTATGGCTACACCTTC
v_call: TRBV5-1; cdr3_length: 15; j_call: TRBJ1-6; d_call: TRBD1; clone_size: few; cdr3_aa: CASSYRDRDNSPLHF; cdr3_nt: TGCGCCAGCAGCTACCGGGACAGGGACAATTCACCCCTCCACTTT
v_call: TRBV28; cdr3_length: 13; j_call: TRBJ1-2; d_call: NA; clone_size: NA; cdr3_aa: CASSLPSNYGYTF; cdr3_nt: TGTGCCAGCAGTTTACCGAGCAACTATGGCTACACCTTC
v_call: TRBV19; cdr3_length: 15; j_call: TRBJ2-1; d_call: TRBD2; clone_size: NA; cdr3_aa: CASKGGGSSYNEQFF; cdr3_nt: TGTGCCAGTAAGGGCGGGGGAAGCTCCTACAATGAGCAGTTCTTC
v_call: TRBV5-5; cdr3_length: 16; j_call: TRBJ1-3; d_call: TRBD1; clone_size: NA; cdr3_aa: CASSLTGAYSGNTIYF; cdr3_nt: TGTGCCAGCAGCTTGACAGGGGCCTACTCTGGAAACACCATATATTTT
v_call: TRBV7-9; cdr3_length: 14; j_call: TRBJ1-6; d_call: NA; clone_size: NA; cdr3_aa: CASSLGQGQGALHF; cdr3_nt: TGTGCCAGCAGCCTGGGCCAGGGCCAAGGGGCCCTCCACTTT
v_call: TRBV18; cdr3_length: 15; j_call: TRBJ1-4; d_call: TRBD1; clone_size: NA; cdr3_aa: CASSHNRGANEKLFF; cdr3_nt: TGTGCCAGCTCACACAACAGGGGAGCTAATGAAAAACTGTTTTTT
v_call: TRBV14; cdr3_length: 15; j_call: TRBJ2-3; d_call: TRBD1; clone_size: once; cdr3_aa: CASSHYGQGGDTQYF; cdr3_nt: TGTGCCAGCAGCCATTACGGACAGGGTGGAGATACGCAGTATTTT
v_call: TRBV6-5; cdr3_length: 11; j_call: TRBJ1-2; d_call: NA; clone_size: NA; cdr3_aa: CASSKGKGYTF; cdr3_nt: TGTGCCAGCAGTAAGGGGAAAGGCTACACCTTC
v_call: TRBV6-4; cdr3_length: 14; j_call: TRBJ1-1; d_call: NA; clone_size: NA; cdr3_aa: CASSAGGSATEAFF; cdr3_nt: TGTGCCAGCAGCGCCGGAGGGTCGGCGACTGAAGCTTTCTTT
v_call: TRBV15; cdr3_length: 15; j_call: TRBJ1-1; d_call: NA; clone_size: NA; cdr3_aa: CATSRDDDGGTEAFF; cdr3_nt: TGTGCCACCAGCAGAGATGACGATGGGGGGACTGAAGCTTTCTTT
v_call: TRBV12-5; cdr3_length: 14; j_call: TRBJ2-2; d_call: NA; clone_size: NA; cdr3_aa: CASGATSNTGELFF; cdr3_nt: TGTGCTAGTGGTGCGACATCGAACACCGGGGAGCTGTTTTTT
v_call: TRBV11-2; cdr3_length: 15; j_call: TRBJ1-1; d_call: NA; clone_size: NA; cdr3_aa: CASTQGRGWDTEAFF; cdr3_nt: TGTGCCAGCACGCAGGGGCGTGGATGGGACACTGAAGCTTTCTTT
v_call: TRBV4-3; cdr3_length: 13; j_call: TRBJ2-5; d_call: NA; clone_size: NA; cdr3_aa: CASSTTTQETQYF; cdr3_nt: TGCGCCAGCAGCACCACCACTCAAGAGACCCAGTACTTC
v_call: TRBV4-2; cdr3_length: 16; j_call: TRBJ1-2; d_call: TRBD1; clone_size: NA; cdr3_aa: CASSQSDRGGNYGYTF; cdr3_nt: TGTGCCAGCAGCCAATCTGACAGGGGAGGTAACTATGGCTACACCTTC
v_call: TRBV7-9; cdr3_length: 16; j_call: TRBJ2-1; d_call: NA; clone_size: NA; cdr3_aa: CASSFLDGGSYNEQFF; cdr3_nt: TGTGCCAGCAGCTTTCTAGACGGCGGATCCTACAATGAGCAGTTCTTC
v_call: TRBV3-1/TRBV3-2; cdr3_length: 14; j_call: TRBJ1-2; d_call: NA; clone_size: NA; cdr3_aa: CASSLDGVNYGYTF; cdr3_nt: TGTGCCAGCAGCCTCGACGGGGTTAACTATGGCTACACCTTC
v_call: TRBV24-1; cdr3_length: 16; j_call: TRBJ1-4; d_call: NA; clone_size: NA; cdr3_aa: CATRHRTDATNEKLFF; cdr3_nt: TGTGCCACCAGACACAGGACAGACGCAACTAATGAAAAACTGTTTTTT
v_call: TRBV2; cdr3_length: 15; j_call: TRBJ1-2; d_call: NA; clone_size: NA; cdr3_aa: CTSSGVPPISYGYTF; cdr3_nt: TGTACCAGCAGTGGAGTTCCGCCGATCTCGTATGGCTACACCTTC
v_call: TRBV7-2; cdr3_length: 16; j_call: TRBJ2-7; d_call: TRBD2; clone_size: many; cdr3_aa: CASSTHTSGGGYEQYF; cdr3_nt: TGTGCCAGCAGCACCCATACTAGCGGGGGGGGCTACGAGCAGTACTTC
v_call: TRBV27; cdr3_length: 15; j_call: TRBJ1-4; d_call: NA; clone_size: few; cdr3_aa: CASSPSLTGSKKLFF; cdr3_nt: TGTGCCAGCAGTCCGAGTCTAACAGGGTCTAAAAAACTGTTTTTT
v_call: TRBV5-4; cdr3_length: 15; j_call: TRBJ1-1; d_call: TRBD1; clone_size: NA; cdr3_aa: CASSLRAQQGSEAFF; cdr3_nt: TGTGCCAGCAGCTTAAGGGCCCAACAGGGGTCTGAAGCTTTCTTT
v_call: TRBV7-2; cdr3_length: 18; j_call: TRBJ2-5; d_call: NA; clone_size: NA; cdr3_aa: CASSLGFGPRVEQETQYF; cdr3_nt: TGTGCCAGCAGCTTAGGTTTTGGTCCCAGGGTGGAGCAAGAGACCCAGTACTTC
v_call: TRBV18; cdr3_length: 17; j_call: TRBJ2-3; d_call: TRBD2; clone_size: NA; cdr3_aa: CASSPWTSGGHTDTQYF; cdr3_nt: TGTGCCAGCTCACCTTGGACTAGCGGGGGCCACACAGATACGCAGTATTTT
v_call: TRBV4-2; cdr3_length: 13; j_call: TRBJ2-3; d_call: TRBD1; clone_size: NA; cdr3_aa: CASTGQAEDTQYF; cdr3_nt: TGTGCCAGCACAGGACAGGCGGAAGATACGCAGTATTTT
v_call: TRBV7-9; cdr3_length: 13; j_call: TRBJ1-5; d_call: NA; clone_size: NA; cdr3_aa: CASSLDENQPQHF; cdr3_nt: TGTGCCAGCAGCTTAGATGAGAATCAGCCCCAGCATTTT
v_call: TRBV6-5; cdr3_length: 16; j_call: TRBJ2-4; d_call: NA; clone_size: NA; cdr3_aa: CASSYPGVLAKNIQYF; cdr3_nt: TGTGCCAGCAGTTACCCAGGGGTTTTAGCCAAAAACATTCAGTACTTC
v_call: TRBV5-5; cdr3_length: 16; j_call: TRBJ2-2; d_call: TRBD2; clone_size: few; cdr3_aa: CASSAWGGTNTGELFF; cdr3_nt: TGTGCCAGCAGTGCGTGGGGGGGTACGAACACCGGGGAGCTGTTTTTT
v_call: TRBV11-2; cdr3_length: 15; j_call: TRBJ2-1; d_call: NA; clone_size: NA; cdr3_aa: CASSPTRSSYNEQFF; cdr3_nt: TGTGCCAGCAGCCCTACCCGAAGCTCCTACAATGAGCAGTTCTTC
v_call: TRBV5-6; cdr3_length: 14; j_call: TRBJ1-3; d_call: TRBD1; clone_size: NA; cdr3_aa: CASRTRGSGNTIYF; cdr3_nt: TGTGCCAGCAGGACCAGGGGGTCAGGAAACACCATATATTTT
v_call: TRBV10-3; cdr3_length: 17; j_call: TRBJ1-1; d_call: TRBD1; clone_size: NA; cdr3_aa: CAISDPGQGRMNTEAFF; cdr3_nt: TGTGCCATCAGTGACCCCGGACAGGGGAGGATGAACACTGAAGCTTTCTTT
v_call: TRBV5-1; cdr3_length: 15; j_call: TRBJ1-1; d_call: TRBD1; clone_size: NA; cdr3_aa: CASSSTGTVNTEAFF; cdr3_nt: TGCGCCAGCAGCTCGACCGGGACAGTGAACACTGAAGCTTTCTTT
v_call: TRBV28; cdr3_length: 14; j_call: TRBJ1-3; d_call: TRBD1; clone_size: NA; cdr3_aa: CASSWDRGRDTIYF; cdr3_nt: TGTGCCAGCAGTTGGGACAGGGGGCGGGACACCATATATTTT
v_call: TRBV13; cdr3_length: 16; j_call: TRBJ1-1; d_call: TRBD1; clone_size: NA; cdr3_aa: CASSSFTGGINTEAFF; cdr3_nt: TGTGCCAGCAGCTCCTTCACAGGGGGTATCAACACTGAAGCTTTCTTT
v_call: TRBV7-2; cdr3_length: 15; j_call: TRBJ1-5; d_call: NA; clone_size: once; cdr3_aa: CASSLEGVSNQPQHF; cdr3_nt: TGTGCCAGCAGCTTAGAGGGGGTGAGTAATCAGCCCCAGCATTTT
v_call: TRBV10-3; cdr3_length: 14; j_call: TRBJ2-1; d_call: TRBD1; clone_size: once; cdr3_aa: CAISGQGGENEQFF; cdr3_nt: TGTGCCATCAGTGGACAGGGGGGTGAGAATGAGCAGTTCTTC
v_call: TRBV9; cdr3_length: 15; j_call: TRBJ1-1; d_call: NA; clone_size: NA; cdr3_aa: CASSAGGRSDTEAFF; cdr3_nt: TGTGCCAGCAGCGCGGGGGGCAGATCCGACACTGAAGCTTTCTTT
v_call: TRBV7-9; cdr3_length: 15; j_call: TRBJ1-6; d_call: NA; clone_size: few; cdr3_aa: CASSSGAGHNSPLHF; cdr3_nt: TGTGCCAGCAGCTCAGGGGCAGGTCATAATTCACCCCTCCACTTT
v_call: TRBV5-5; cdr3_length: 15; j_call: TRBJ1-1; d_call: NA; clone_size: NA; cdr3_aa: CASSLMGGPTTEAFF; cdr3_nt: TGTGCCAGCAGCTTGATGGGAGGTCCGACCACTGAAGCTTTCTTT
v_call: TRBV3-1/TRBV3-2; cdr3_length: 15; j_call: TRBJ2-1; d_call: TRBD2; clone_size: NA; cdr3_aa: CASRPTSGVVNEQFF; cdr3_nt: TGTGCCAGCAGACCGACTAGCGGGGTGGTGAATGAGCAGTTCTTC
v_call: TRBV7-8; cdr3_length: 13; j_call: TRBJ2-7; d_call: NA; clone_size: few; cdr3_aa: CASSLSVAYEQYF; cdr3_nt: TGTGCCAGCAGCTTGTCGGTCGCCTACGAGCAGTACTTC
v_call: TRBV3-1/TRBV3-2; cdr3_length: 13; j_call: TRBJ1-5; d_call: NA; clone_size: NA; cdr3_aa: CASSPGLYQPQHF; cdr3_nt: TGTGCCAGCAGTCCTGGGCTCTATCAGCCCCAGCATTTT
v_call: TRBV28; cdr3_length: 14; j_call: TRBJ1-5; d_call: NA; clone_size: few; cdr3_aa: CASSLRQANQPQHF; cdr3_nt: TGTGCCAGCAGTTTACGGCAGGCCAATCAGCCCCAGCATTTT
v_call: TRBV6-6; cdr3_length: 14; j_call: TRBJ2-5; d_call: TRBD1; clone_size: NA; cdr3_aa: CASRGTGGQETQYF; cdr3_nt: TGTGCCAGCAGAGGGACAGGGGGCCAAGAGACCCAGTACTTC
v_call: TRBV6-6; cdr3_length: 14; j_call: TRBJ1-4; d_call: NA; clone_size: NA; cdr3_aa: CASSKGAYNEKLFF; cdr3_nt: TGTGCCAGCAGTAAGGGAGCCTATAATGAAAAACTGTTTTTT
v_call: TRBV6-5; cdr3_length: 15; j_call: TRBJ1-2; d_call: NA; clone_size: few; cdr3_aa: CASTLIGRRSTAYTF; cdr3_nt: TGTGCCAGCACTCTCATAGGGCGGAGGTCAACAGCCTACACCTTC
v_call: TRBV11-2; cdr3_length: 16; j_call: TRBJ1-2; d_call: NA; clone_size: NA; cdr3_aa: CASTEGWTDPPLGYTF; cdr3_nt: TGTGCCAGCACCGAGGGCTGGACAGATCCTCCCCTAGGCTACACCTTC